The 23 T cell receptor beta chains below all came from one sample that was sequenced in a study of T cell repertoires in cytomegalovirus infection. TCRdb itself ran the reads through MiXCR, one entry per CDR3 protein. The sample consists of approximately 89,000 distinct CDR3 sequences, roughly a quarter of them appearing once. Their target antigens are unknown. This specimen consisted of CD8+ T cells from cultured PBMCs, obtained from culture after CMV antigen stimulation. The receptors shown here come from a human donor in good health (CMV status not recorded). Some clones in this sample may be carry-over from other donors' samples.

The chain recombines TRBV12-3 or TRBV12-4 with TRBJ1-4, with 8 bases that match TRBD1. Trimming cost V 10 bases and J 2 bases; bases outside gene matches: 3. The CDR3 length is 13 residues. Here the CDR3 reads CATTGGTNEKLFF. The CDR3 DNA reads TGTGCCACCACAGGGGGGACTAATGAAAAACTGTTTTTT.

This clonotype was recorded a few times. The genes are TRBV4-3 and TRBJ2-3, with TRBD2 identical over 9 bases. The trim removed 3 bases at V and 0 bases at J, leaving 7 bases unmatched. The CDR3 runs to 17 residues. CDR1 LGHNA and CDR2 YSLEER come from the germline V gene. As DNA, the CDR3 is TGCGCCAGCAGCCAGTCTCTAGCGGGGACAAGCACAGATACGCAGTATTTT. This translates into CASSQSLAGTSTDTQYF.

The CDR3 DNA reads as TGTGCCAGCAGAGTAGCGGAGGTGGGCACCGGGGAGCTGTTTTTT. It specifies CASRVAEVGTGELFF. The chain has TRBV6-5 and TRBJ2-2; possible D gene TRBD2, 6 bases. The CDR3 consists of 15 residues. V lost 6 bases and J 4 bases, leaving 15 bases between the germline ends. CDR1 and CDR2 from the germline V gene are MNHEY and SVGAGI.

The V call is TRBV28, the J call TRBJ2-2, with D possibly matching TRBD1 (6 bases). Germline values: CDR1 MDHEN, CDR2 SYDVKM. Trimming stripped 8 bases from V and 2 bases from J, with 9 bases between. The CDR3 spans 13 residues. The CDR3 reads CASGRGNTGELFF. CDR3 nucleotide sequence: TGTGCCAGCGGCAGGGGAAACACCGGGGAGCTGTTTTTT.

A few counts support this clonotype. This rearrangement joins TRBV10-3 to TRBJ2-7; weak D call: TRBD1 (6 bases). The germline V gene has CDR1 ENHRY and CDR2 SYGVKD. The CDR3 spans 16 residues. V was trimmed by 3 bases and J by 1 base, leaving 16 bases between them. For the CDR3, the DNA is TGTGCCATCAGTGATGCCTTCCGGACAGCTTCCTACGAGCAGTACTTC. Translation: CAISDAFRTASYEQYF.

The J gene is TRBJ2-1, the V gene TRBV9; 10 nucleotides line up with TRBD2. Germline assignment: CDR1 SGDLS and CDR2 YYNGEE. The V gene end was trimmed by 5 bases and the J gene end by 1 base; junction bases not matched to a gene: 15. The length of the CDR3 is 19 residues. The DNA for the CDR3 is TGTGCCAGCAGTTCCCAATCCTCCGCTAGCGGGGGTTCCTACAATGAGCAGTTCTTC. This codes for CASSSQSSASGGSYNEQFF.

The chain carries TRBV15 and TRBJ2-7; TRBD2 aligns across 9 bases. Trimming removed 0 bases from V and 2 bases from J; junction bases left unmatched: 2. Germline loops: CDR1 LNHNV, CDR2 YYDKDF (reference sequence). CDR3 length equals 15 residues. CDR3 loop: CATSRDPSGTYEQYF. The CDR3 DNA is TGTGCCACCAGCAGAGATCCTAGCGGGACCTACGAGCAGTACTTC.

Many counts were recorded for this clonotype. J is TRBJ2-5 and V is TRBV11-2, with 7 bases that match TRBD2. The J segment lost 5 bases and the V segment lost 4 bases, leaving 13 bases of the junction unmatched. The CDR3 runs 16 residues. Germline V gene sequence: CDR1 SGHAT, CDR2 FQNNGV. CDR3 DNA sequence: TGTGCCAGCAGCTCCGCCTCAGCGTGGGGAGGGGAGACCCAGTACTTC. Encoded protein: CASSSASAWGGETQYF.

The sample holds a few counts of this clonotype. V usage is TRBV4-3 and J usage is TRBJ2-2; D ambiguous. CDR1 is LGHNA and CDR2 is YSLEER in the germline V gene. V was cut by 5 bases and J by 3 bases, with 7 bases left in between. The CDR3 contains 13 residues. CDR3 residues: CASSYTDTGELFF. CDR3 nucleotides: TGCGCCAGCAGCTATACAGACACCGGGGAGCTGTTTTTT.

This clonotype has a handful of counts. The chain has TRBV30 and TRBJ2-5, with 12 bases that match TRBD1. Germline CDR1 and CDR2: GTSNPN and SVGIG (reference sequence). The CDR3 extends over 14 amino acids. Unmatched junction bases numbered 6, after V lost 5 bases and J lost 5 bases. The CDR3 loop reads CAWEGTGGLETQYF. CDR3 nucleotide sequence: TGTGCCTGGGAAGGGACAGGGGGCTTGGAGACCCAGTACTTC. The full variable domain, rest sourced from reference TRBV30 and TRBJ2-5, is SQTIHQWPATLVQPVGSPLSLECTVEGTSNPNLYWYRQAAGRGLQLLFYSVGIGQISSEVPQNLSASRPQDRQFILSSKKLLLSDSGFYLCAWEGTGGLETQYFGPGTRLLVL.

This clonotype has a count of ten or more. The chain couples TRBV12-3 or TRBV12-4 to TRBJ2-5; 8 nucleotides match TRBD1. With 4 bases clipped from V and 0 bases from J, the junction kept 7 bases outside the gene matches. The CDR3 contains 16 residues. CDR3 nucleotide sequence: TGTGCCAGCAGTTCCCCGGGACAGGAGTACCAAGAGACCCAGTACTTC. Translated, it gives CASSSPGQEYQETQYF.

In DNA, the CDR3 is TGTGCCAGCAGTTACTCCAGGACAGGGGGAAATGAAAAACTGTTTTTT. It encodes CASSYSRTGGNEKLFF. The chain links TRBV6-8 to TRBJ1-4; 10 nucleotides match TRBD1. The CDR3 runs to 16 residues. Trimming took 0 bases from V and 5 from J; bases not matched to a gene: 3. CDR1 is MNHGY and CDR2 is SAAAGT in the germline V gene.

The chain has TRBV6-5 and TRBJ1-1; D is possibly TRBD1 (5 bases). Per germline, CDR1 MNHEY and CDR2 SVGAGI. V lost 7 bases, J lost 4 bases, and 16 bases lay in between. The CDR3 has 14 amino acids. This chain's CDR3 is CASTPRDPGTEAFF. The CDR3 DNA reads as TGTGCCAGCACTCCCCGGGACCCTGGCACTGAAGCTTTCTTT.

The J gene is TRBJ2-4, the V gene TRBV28; no reliable D call. V shed 1 base and J shed 0 bases, with 13 bases lying between them. This CDR3 contains 17 residues. Germline assignment: CDR1 MDHEN and CDR2 SYDVKM. DNA of the CDR3: TGTGCCAGCAGTTTATCATCAGTCATCCTAGCCAAAAACATTCAGTACTTC. This sequence encodes CASSLSSVILAKNIQYF.

The chain combines TRBV16 with TRBJ2-7, with D perhaps TRBD1 or TRBD2 (6 bases each). The germline gives CDR1 KGHSY, CDR2 FQNENV. With 4 bases removed from V and 7 bases from J, the gap between germline ends came to 17 bases. This CDR3 is 14 amino acids long. The CDR3 DNA reads as TGTGCCAGCAGCCTATCGAGGGGGGCCTGGGAGCAGTACTTC. Translation gives CASSLSRGAWEQYF.

This clonotype was detected only a few times. J is TRBJ2-7 and V is TRBV6-2 or TRBV6-3; D is ambiguous. CDR3 length: 12 amino acids. In germline, CDR1 is MNHEY, CDR2 SVGEGT. V was shortened by 6 bases and J by 5 bases, with 11 bases between the two germline ends. The CDR3 loop is CASSRDGNEQYF. In nucleotides, the CDR3 is TGTGCCAGCAGCAGAGATGGTAACGAGCAGTACTTC.

Ten or more counts support this clonotype. The V gene is TRBV7-2, the J gene TRBJ1-5, with 9 bases matching TRBD1. The V gene end was trimmed by 5 bases and the J gene end by 7 bases; junction bases not matched to a gene: 9. The CDR3 contains 15 residues. The germline gives CDR1 SGHTA, CDR2 FQGNSA. CDR3 amino acids: CASSQGTGNTQPQHF. CDR3 bases: TGTGCCAGCAGCCAAGGGACAGGGAATACCCAGCCCCAGCATTTT.

Only a few counts were recorded for this clonotype. The chain employs TRBV4-3 and TRBJ2-7, with D perhaps matching TRBD2 (5 bases). The germline V gene has CDR1 LGHNA and CDR2 YSLEER. This CDR3 is built from 15 residues. Trimming took 0 bases from V and 0 from J, leaving 9 bases between them. CDR3 in amino acids: CASSQELTTSYEQYF. The CDR3 coding sequence is TGCGCCAGCAGCCAAGAACTGACTACCTCCTACGAGCAGTACTTC.

The table lists this clonotype with a few counts. The V gene is TRBV4-3, the J gene TRBJ1-4, with unresolved D. The CDR3 runs 15 residues. Trimming took 0 bases from V and 7 from J, leaving 12 bases between them. Germline V gene data show CDR1 as LGHNA and CDR2 as YSLEER. CDR3 sequence (DNA): TGCGCCAGCAGCCAAGAGGCAGAGGATGGTGAAAAACTGTTTTTT. Amino acid sequence: CASSQEAEDGEKLFF.

This clonotype was picked up many times. V usage is TRBV7-9 and J usage is TRBJ2-1, with a weak D call TRBD2 (6 bases). V was clipped by 0 bases and J by 8 bases, with 11 bases between them. The CDR3 length is 14 residues. Germline V lookup: CDR1 SEHNR, CDR2 FQNEAQ (reference sequence). The CDR3 sequence is CASSLAGDSDEQFF. The CDR3 DNA reads TGTGCCAGCAGCTTAGCTGGGGACTCCGATGAGCAGTTCTTC.

In this sample, this clonotype turned up a few times. This sequence joins TRBV20-1 and TRBJ2-3, with 9 positions matching TRBD2. CDR1 and CDR2 from the germline V gene are DFQATT and SNEGSKA (reference sequence). The V and J ends lost 3 bases and 0 bases, in that order; junction bases with no gene match: 10. This CDR3 region has 17 residues. The CDR3 sequence: CSASTASGALSTDTQYF. The CDR3 coding sequence is TGCAGTGCTAGTACGGCTAGCGGGGCCCTCAGCACAGATACGCAGTATTTT.

This clonotype was observed a handful of times. This rearrangement joins TRBV4-3 to TRBJ2-7, with 7 nucleotides matching TRBD1. Germline V gene sequence: CDR1 LGHNA, CDR2 YSLEER. CDR3 length: 14 residues. The V segment lost 1 base and the J segment 5 bases; nucleotides outside the gene matches: 5. CDR3 bases: TGCGCCAGCAGCCAAGGGACAGGTGACGACGAGCAGTACTTC. Its translation: CASSQGTGDDEQYF.

This clonotype was picked up a small number of times. V usage is TRBV11-2 and J usage is TRBJ2-5; 9 positions agree with TRBD2. The V gene's germline CDR1 is SGHAT and CDR2 FQNNGV. Trimming removed 3 bases from V and 4 bases from J; junction bases left unmatched: 6. The CDR3 extends over 15 amino acids. The CDR3 is CASSFSGSTGETQYF. The DNA of the CDR3 is TGTGCCAGCAGCTTTAGCGGGAGTACGGGAGAGACCCAGTACTTC.